The 5 T cell receptor beta chains reported below all come from one sample, sequenced in a study of blood T cell repertoires in COVID-19 (dated by TCRdb to about 2020). The library was prepared using the immunoSEQ multiplex PCR assay. TCRdb provides this immuneACCESS table in a form limited to in-frame rearrangements. Some clones are lacking; in checked studies, under half of them reflect an unresolved V gene, and why the rest are absent is not known. The table for this sample lists about 150,000 clones; around 82% of them were counted only once. The ten largest clones represent around an eighth of the sample. The sequenced material came from peripheral blood. All receptors come from a man aged 18 to 29 with active or convalescent COVID-19.

This clone was found a few times. J is TRBJ2-5 and V is TRBV29-1; 7 bases fit TRBD1. The V and J ends lost 7 bases and 2 bases, in that order; junction bases with no gene match: 1. CDR3 length equals 11 residues. Looked up from germline, CDR1 is SQVTM and CDR2 is ANQGSEA. The CDR3 nucleotides are TGCAGCGGGGGACAGCAAGAGACCCAGTACTTC. It codes for CSGGQQETQYF.

This clone was counted only a few times. The chain employs TRBV19 and TRBJ1-2, with 9 nucleotides matching TRBD1. The J segment lost 7 bases and the V segment lost 10 bases, leaving 10 bases of the junction unmatched. The V gene's germline CDR1 is LNHDA and CDR2 SQIVND (reference sequence). The CDR3 covers 13 residues. This CDR3 reads CATTPRDRVGYTF. The CDR3 bases are TGTGCCACCACCCCCCGGGACAGGGTTGGCTACACCTTC.

This clone was counted between two and nine times. The V call is TRBV25-1, the J call TRBJ1-5; TRBD1 agrees at 9 bases. CDR3 length: 15 amino acids. The J segment lost 6 bases and the V segment lost 4 bases, leaving 7 bases of the junction unmatched. Germline-derived CDR1 and CDR2 are MGHDK and SYGVNS. Here the CDR3 reads CASSGGTGSFQPQHF. CDR3 DNA sequence: TGTGCCAGCAGTGGCGGGACAGGGTCCTTTCAGCCCCAGCATTTT. The entire variable domain, with the rest obtained from reference TRBV25-1 and TRBJ1-5, is as follows: EADIYQTPRYLVIGTGKKITLECSQTMGHDKMYWYQQDPGMELHLIHYSYGVNSTEKGDLSSESTVSRIRTEHFPLTLESARPSHTSQYLCASSGGTGSFQPQHFGDGTRLSIL.

The chain links TRBV3-1 (or the pseudogene TRBV3-2) to TRBJ1-2; TRBD1 is a possible D gene (5 bases). The CDR3 covers 13 residues. The V gene lost 2 bases and the J gene lost 8 bases, with 12 bases spanning the gap. The germline V gene has CDR1 LGHDT and CDR2 YNNKEL (reference sequence). The CDR3 is CASSQRRQHGYTF. In DNA, the CDR3 is TGTGCCAGCAGCCAAAGGAGACAGCACGGCTACACCTTC.

The chain combines TRBV28 with TRBJ2-6; D may be TRBD2 (6 bases). V was trimmed by 4 bases and J by 0 bases, leaving 7 bases between them. The CDR3 extends over 15 amino acids. CDR1 and CDR2 (germline): MDHEN, SYDVKM. The CDR3 protein is CASSSGSSGANVLTF. CDR3 DNA sequence: TGTGCCAGCAGTTCCGGGAGCTCTGGGGCCAACGTCCTGACTTTC.